A single sample is the source of the 12 T cell receptor beta chains below, sequenced in a study of cytomegalovirus exposure and HLA in healthy donors. PCR primers comprised 60 Vbeta and 13 Jbeta primers. Measured with immunoSEQ multiplex PCR; TCRdb has only the in-frame clones, and not every one. Of 120,000 to 150,000 clones listed, around 10% were seen once; the top ten hold 1.5% to 2%. Sequencing used PBMCs. The receptors stem from a male donor in good health and CMV-seronegative.

This clone was recorded a few times. The chain is built from TRBV28 and TRBJ2-7; TRBD2 matches 10 bases. Germline CDR1 and CDR2: MDHEN and SYDVKM. The CDR3 consists of 23 residues. V dropped 2 bases and J dropped 0; count of bases not matched to a gene: 25. The CDR3 DNA follows: TGTGCCAGCAGTTTAATGGTCGACATACGGACTAGCGGTCACCCGTCTAGCTCCTACGAGCAGTACTTC. Residues: CASSLMVDIRTSGHPSSSYEQYF.

The chain has TRBV6-1 and TRBJ1-5; a possible D gene is TRBD1 (5 bases). The CDR3 has 14 amino acids. The V gene's germline CDR1 is MNHNS and CDR2 SASEGT. Trimming stripped 6 bases from V and 0 bases from J, with 9 bases between. The CDR3: CASRAGNSNQPQHF. In nucleotides, the CDR3 is TGTGCCAGCAGAGCAGGGAATAGCAATCAGCCCCAGCATTTT.

This clone was counted between two and nine times. The gene calls are TRBV29-1 and TRBJ1-2; a weak D match, TRBD1 (6 bases). V dropped 7 bases and J dropped 5 bases, with 23 bases sitting between them. The CDR3 runs to 15 residues. From germline, CDR1 is SQVTM and CDR2 ANQGSEA. This chain's CDR3 is CSAGRSGGEDYGYTF. Here the CDR3 DNA reads TGCAGCGCCGGAAGGAGCGGGGGCGAAGATTATGGCTACACCTTC.

This clone was counted between two and nine times. The rearrangement uses TRBV4-3 and TRBJ2-5; D is undetermined. The end of the DNA aligns better with TRBJ2-7, so the J call may be wrong. CDR1 is LGHNA, CDR2 YSLEER, per germline. The CDR3 runs to 15 residues. The CDR3 DNA reads as TGCGCCAGCAGCCAAGAGATGGCAGGTAATTACGAGCAGTACTTC. Encoded protein: CASSQEMAGNYEQYF.

The gene calls are TRBV18 and TRBJ1-2; 8 bases fit TRBD1. V was clipped by 6 bases and J by 5 bases; unmatched bases: 8. Per the germline V gene, CDR1 is KGHSH and CDR2 is LQKENI. The CDR3 loop spans 14 amino acids. The CDR3 reads CASSSDRVQYGYTF. DNA of the CDR3: TGTGCCAGCTCGTCGGACAGGGTCCAATATGGCTACACCTTC.

This chain links TRBV9 with TRBJ2-1; 8 nucleotides align to TRBD2. Germline assignment: CDR1 SGDLS and CDR2 YYNGEE. Germline trimming cut 0 bases from V and 5 bases from J; bases unmatched to any gene: 7. The CDR3 sequence is 16 residues long. The CDR3 here is CASSVAPGLDDNEQFF. DNA of the CDR3: TGTGCCAGCAGCGTAGCTCCGGGACTAGACGACAATGAGCAGTTCTTC.

V usage is TRBV27 and J usage is TRBJ1-5; no clear D gene. This CDR3 is 13 amino acids long. CDR1 and CDR2 from the germline V gene are MNHEY and SMNVEV (reference sequence). Trimming stripped 4 bases from V and 5 bases from J, with 9 bases between. The CDR3 DNA reads as TGTGCCAGCAGTTGGCAGGCCCATCAGCCCCAGCATTTT. Protein sequence: CASSWQAHQPQHF.

The V call is TRBV19, the J call TRBJ1-5; weak D call: TRBD1 (6 bases). V was shortened by 8 bases and J by 1 base, with 18 bases between the two germline ends. The CDR3 length is 16 residues. In germline, CDR1 is LNHDA, CDR2 SQIVND (reference sequence). The CDR3 DNA reads TGTGCCAGTCAAATTACAGGGCTGGCGAGCAATCAGCCCCAGCATTTT. Amino acids: CASQITGLASNQPQHF.

A few counts support this clone. The gene calls are TRBV9 and TRBJ1-5, with D unresolved. V lost 4 bases to trimming and J lost 5 bases, with 10 bases between them. Germline assignment: CDR1 SGDLS and CDR2 YYNGEE. The CDR3 sequence is 13 residues long. CDR3 in DNA: TGTGCCAGCAGCACTGACTCCCATCAGCCCCAGCATTTT. Amino acid sequence: CASSTDSHQPQHF.

The genes are TRBV4-3 and TRBJ2-2, with a weak D call TRBD2 (5 bases). Looked up from germline, CDR1 is LGHNA and CDR2 is YSLEER. Between the trimmed V and J ends, which lost 4 bases and 8 bases, there was a span of 17 bases. The CDR3 runs to 15 residues. CDR3 in amino acids: CASSPSLGRSGELFF. Here the CDR3 DNA reads TGCGCCAGCAGCCCTTCCCTAGGGAGATCTGGGGAGCTGTTTTTT.

This clone has only a few counts. The chain links TRBV7-2 to TRBJ2-7, with 7 positions matching TRBD1. Trimming took 5 bases from V and 4 from J; bases not matched to a gene: 14. This CDR3 has 16 residues. Germline lookup yields CDR1 SGHTA and CDR2 FQGNSA. CDR3 coding DNA: TGTGCCAGCAGCCCACCAGACAGGGCAAACCTTTACGAGCAGTACTTC. Translated, it gives CASSPPDRANLYEQYF.

The chain recombines TRBV9 with TRBJ2-2, with a weak D call TRBD2 (6 bases). Germline lookup yields CDR1 SGDLS and CDR2 YYNGEE. The CDR3 has 15 residues. The V gene lost 0 bases and the J gene lost 2 bases, with 8 bases spanning the gap. The chain's CDR3 is CASSVEAGNTGELFF. DNA of the CDR3: TGTGCCAGCAGCGTAGAAGCGGGTAACACCGGGGAGCTGTTTTTT.